Listed below are T cell receptor beta chains from one sample, sequenced in a study of cytomegalovirus exposure and HLA in healthy donors. Libraries were prepared by immunoSEQ multiplex PCR; TCRdb keeps only in-frame clonotypes and omits some of them. This sample has approximately 190,000 clones, with more than 75% found just once. The material sequenced was PBMCs. The source is a man in his late teens or twenties in good health and CMV-seropositive. CDR3s include the opening cysteine and the closing phenylalanine or tryptophan. D genes are given only for firm matches. Not all rows give a size; the values are once, few, many and, for expanded clones, a class.

j_gene | v_gene | abundance | d_gene | CDR3nt | CDR3aa
TRBJ1-4 | TRBV5-1 | . | TRBD1 | TGCGCCAGCAGCTTGGCCACAAGACAGGGGGAAGAAAAACTGTTTTTT | CASSLATRQGEEKLFF
TRBJ1-3 | TRBV6-6 | . | TRBD1 | TGTGCCAGCAGGCACGACAGGGGATCGGCTGGAAACACCATATATTTT | CASRHDRGSAGNTIYF
TRBJ2-1 | TRBV7-2 | once | TRBD2 | TGTGCCAGCAGCTTATGGCCCACGCTAGCGGGGGGCTCCTACAATGAGCAGTTCTTC | CASSLWPTLAGGSYNEQFF
TRBJ1-2 | TRBV4-2 | . | . | TGTGCCAGCAGCCAAGATTTATTATCGGTCTTCTTC | CASSQDLLSVFF
TRBJ2-3 | TRBV10-3 | . | . | TGTGCCATCAAGGGCCCGGGGTCTTTCACAGATACGCAGTATTTT | CAIKGPGSFTDTQYF
TRBJ2-2 | TRBV2 | . | TRBD2 | TGTGCCAGCAGCTCGACTAGCGGCGCGACCGGGGAGCTGTTTTTT | CASSSTSGATGELFF
TRBJ2-7 | TRBV19 | . | TRBD1 | TGTGCCAGTAGTATCGACAGGGAAAACGAGCAGTACTTC | CASSIDRENEQYF
TRBJ1-1 | TRBV7-2 | . | . | TGTGCCAGCAGCTTTCAGGGCACTGAAGCTTTCTTT | CASSFQGTEAFF
TRBJ2-7 | TRBV28 | . | TRBD1 | TGTGCCAGCAGTTCGTATACAGGGGGAGGCGAGCAGTACTTC | CASSSYTGGGEQYF
TRBJ1-2 | TRBV9 | . | . | TGTGCCAGCAGCATGAACCCCGCCCCCTCCGCCGGGGGGGACGAAACTAACTATGGCTACACCTTC | CASSMNPAPSAGGDETNYGYTF
TRBJ1-2 | TRBV2 | . | . | TGTGCCAGCAGGTTAAGCTTATATGGCTACACCTTC | CASRLSLYGYTF
TRBJ2-3 | TRBV14 | . | . | TGTGCCAGCGCCCGTCCGGGAGATACGCAGTATTTT | CASARPGDTQYF
TRBJ2-7 | TRBV20-1 | . | . | TGCAGTGCTAGGCTAGTCGAGCAGTACTTC | CSARLVEQYF
TRBJ2-5 | TRBV11-2 | once | TRBD2 | TGTGCCAGCAGCTTAGGACTAGCGGAGGGCGGTGAGACCCAGTACTTC | CASSLGLAEGGETQYF
TRBJ1-2 | TRBV12-2 | . | . | TGTGCAAGTCGCTTCTCCGGGACAGGAGGACGACGTGGCTACACCTTC | CASRFSGTGGRRGYTF
TRBJ2-5 | TRBV2 | . | TRBD1 | TGTGCCAGCAGTAAGGTCAGGGGGCAAGAGACCCAGTACTTC | CASSKVRGQETQYF
TRBJ1-1 | TRBV7-8 | once | TRBD1 | TGTGCCAGCAGCCCGGGACAGGGGTTCACTGAAGCTTTCTTT | CASSPGQGFTEAFF
TRBJ2-7 | TRBV7-2 | . | TRBD1 | TGTGCCAGCAGCTTGATGGGGGGACAGGGGATTTCCTACGAGCAGTACTTC | CASSLMGGQGISYEQYF
TRBJ2-3 | TRBV18 | . | TRBD1 | TGTGCCAGCTCAACGGAACAGGGGCAAGATACGCAGTATTTT | CASSTEQGQDTQYF
TRBJ2-3 | TRBV7-2 | . | TRBD2 | TGTGCCAGCAGTCCTGGGAGGGGATCCACAGATACGCAGTATTTT | CASSPGRGSTDTQYF
TRBJ2-3 | TRBV9 | . | TRBD2 | TGTGCCAGCAGCGTAGCTCCCCGGGAGGGTTGGGATACGCAGTATTTT | CASSVAPREGWDTQYF
TRBJ2-7 | TRBV5-4 | . | TRBD2 | TGTGCCAGCAGCTTGGCTAGCGGGGGATTTAACTACGAGCAGTACTTC | CASSLASGGFNYEQYF
TRBJ1-5 | TRBV27 | . | TRBD1 | TGTGCCAGCAGCTACACCGGACAGGGATTAAATCAGCCCCAGCATTTT | CASSYTGQGLNQPQHF
TRBJ2-5 | TRBV9 | . | . | TGTGCCAGCAGCGCCGGACTGCAACAAGAGACCCAGTACTTC | CASSAGLQQETQYF
TRBJ2-1 | TRBV18 | . | TRBD2 | TGTGCCAGCTCAAGCGGGAGCTACAATGAGCAGTTCTTC | CASSSGSYNEQFF
TRBJ1-2 | TRBV21-1 | . | . | TGTGCCAGCTCCTCCCGGGGGTTTGACTATGGCTACACCTTC | CASSSRGFDYGYTF
TRBJ2-2 | TRBV6-6 | . | . | TGTGCCAGCAGTGAGGCCGAGACGTCCGGGGAGCTGTTTTTT | CASSEAETSGELFF
TRBJ2-7 | TRBV28 | . | . | TGTGCCAGCAGGCCTAGCGGGACAGGGGCAGGGTCCGGGAACGAGCAGTACTTC | CASRPSGTGAGSGNEQYF
TRBJ2-1 | TRBV6-1 | . | . | TGTGCCAGCAAAAACTACCAAAATGAGCAGTTCTTC | CASKNYQNEQFF
TRBJ2-7 | TRBV7-2 | . | TRBD1 | TGTGCCAGCAGCGAGGTGACAGGGACCCACGAGCAGTACTTC | CASSEVTGTHEQYF
TRBJ2-7 | TRBV5-5 | few | TRBD1 | TGTGCCAGCAGCTCAGGGGGTAGGGAAAAAGAGCAGTACTTC | CASSSGGREKEQYF
TRBJ2-2 | TRBV6-6 | once | . | TGTGCCAGCAGGATCAGGGATACCGGGGAGCTGTTTTTT | CASRIRDTGELFF
TRBJ2-5 | TRBV28 | . | TRBD1 | TGTGCCAGCAGTCTCAGTCCGGGACAGGGGGGAGAGACCCAGTACTTC | CASSLSPGQGGETQYF
TRBJ2-2 | TRBV28 | . | TRBD1 | TGTGCCAGCAGACCTGACAGGGGGTCGAACACCGGGGAGCTGTTTTTT | CASRPDRGSNTGELFF
TRBJ1-1 | TRBV7-9 | . | TRBD1 | TGTGCCAGCAGCCCGGGACAGGGATACACTGAAGCTTTCTTT | CASSPGQGYTEAFF
TRBJ2-7 | TRBV7-9 | . | . | TGTGCCAGCAGCGCTAGCTCCTACGAGCAGTACTTC | CASSASSYEQYF
TRBJ2-3 | TRBV5-1 | . | TRBD1 | TGCGCCAGCAGCATTTCTGGACAGGGGATTGCGAACACAGATACGCAGTATTTT | CASSISGQGIANTDTQYF
TRBJ1-4 | TRBV28 | . | . | TGTGCCAGCAGTCGTAGTAATGAAAAACTGTTTTTT | CASSRSNEKLFF
TRBJ2-7 | TRBV28 | . | . | TGTGCCAGCACCCTGGACAGCTACGAGCAGTACTTC | CASTLDSYEQYF
TRBJ1-1 | TRBV6-5 | . | TRBD1 | TGTGCCAGCAGGGGATGGGACAGCCTGAACACTGAAGCTTTCTTT | CASRGWDSLNTEAFF
TRBJ1-1 | TRBV7-9 | . | TRBD1 | TGTGCCAGCAGCGCGGGACAGGGGCACACTGAAGCTTTCTTT | CASSAGQGHTEAFF
TRBJ1-2 | TRBV11-2 | . | . | TGTGCCAGCAGCTCGCGGGGGTTGAACTATGGCTACACCTTC | CASSSRGLNYGYTF
TRBJ1-2 | TRBV12-5 | . | TRBD1 | TGTGCTAGTGGTCCCACGAGGACAGGCCCTTCCGGCTACACCTTC | CASGPTRTGPSGYTF
TRBJ2-1 | TRBV6-6 | . | TRBD2 | TGTGCCAGCGCCCTAGCGGGAGAAGTGGATGAGCAGTTCTTC | CASALAGEVDEQFF
TRBJ1-1 | TRBV14 | . | . | TGTGCCAGCAGCCACCTCGGGTTGAACACTGAAGCTTTCTTT | CASSHLGLNTEAFF
TRBJ2-1 | TRBV2 | . | . | TGTGCCAGCAGTGACACTGACTCCTACAATGAGCAGTTCTTC | CASSDTDSYNEQFF
TRBJ1-5 | TRBV7-8 | few | . | TGTGCCAGCAGCTTACGTCCCCAGTGGGAGCAGCCCCAGCATTTT | CASSLRPQWEQPQHF
TRBJ1-5 | TRBV28 | . | . | TGTGCCAGCAGTCCCCCCTCGGAAGCCCCAGCGGATTTT | CASSPPSEAPADF
TRBJ2-7 | TRBV7-7 | once | TRBD1 | TGTGCCAGCAGCTTGGGGACAGGGCGTGGCGAGCAGTACTTC | CASSLGTGRGEQYF
TRBJ2-1 | TRBV25-1 | . | . | TGTGCCAGCAGTGAATATGTTGGTAGCGGAGCCAATGAGCAGTTCTTC | CASSEYVGSGANEQFF
TRBJ2-7 | TRBV6-5 | . | TRBD1 | TGTGCCAGCAGCTTAGGGACAGCCTACGAGCAGTACTTC | CASSLGTAYEQYF
TRBJ2-3 | TRBV19 | . | TRBD2 | TGTGCCAGTAGGAACCCTAGCGGCACAGGTCCGACGCAGTATTTT | CASRNPSGTGPTQYF
TRBJ2-3 | TRBV5-1 | . | TRBD2 | TGCGCCAGCACCGGACTAGCGGCTGGGGATACGCAGTATTTT | CASTGLAAGDTQYF